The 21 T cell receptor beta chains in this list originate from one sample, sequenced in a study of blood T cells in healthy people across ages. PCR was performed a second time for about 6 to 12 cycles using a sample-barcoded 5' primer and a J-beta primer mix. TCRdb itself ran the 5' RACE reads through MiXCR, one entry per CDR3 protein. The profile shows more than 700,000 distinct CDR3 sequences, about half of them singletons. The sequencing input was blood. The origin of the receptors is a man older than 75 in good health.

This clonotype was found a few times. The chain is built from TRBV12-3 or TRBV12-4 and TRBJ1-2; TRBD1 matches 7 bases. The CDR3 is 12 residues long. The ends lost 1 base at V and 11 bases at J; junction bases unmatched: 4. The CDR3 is CASSLEGAVYTF. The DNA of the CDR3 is TGTGCCAGCAGTTTAGAGGGGGCGGTTTACACCTTC.

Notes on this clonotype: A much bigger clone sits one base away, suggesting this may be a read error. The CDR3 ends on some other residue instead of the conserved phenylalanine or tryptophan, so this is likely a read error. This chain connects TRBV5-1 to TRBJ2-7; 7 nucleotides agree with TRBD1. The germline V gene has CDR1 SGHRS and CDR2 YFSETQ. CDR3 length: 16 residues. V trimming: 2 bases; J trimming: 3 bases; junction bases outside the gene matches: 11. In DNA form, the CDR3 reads TGCGCCAGCAGCTTAAATACCGGGACAGATCTCTACGAGCAGTACATC. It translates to CASSLNTGTDLYEQYI.

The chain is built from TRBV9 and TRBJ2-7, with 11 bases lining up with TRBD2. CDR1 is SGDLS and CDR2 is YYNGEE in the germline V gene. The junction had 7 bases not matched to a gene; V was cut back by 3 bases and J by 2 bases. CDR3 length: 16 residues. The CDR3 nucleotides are TGTGCCAGCAGCGGGGATCTAGCGGGGGGCCCCTACGAGCAGTACTTC. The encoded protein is CASSGDLAGGPYEQYF.

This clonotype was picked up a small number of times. In DNA, the CDR3 is TGCAGTGCTAGAGATGCTTTGGCTTCAGAGACCCAGTACTTC. Its translation: CSARDALASETQYF. The rearrangement links TRBV20-1 to TRBJ2-5; no firm D call. This CDR3 comprises 14 residues. Germline loops: CDR1 DFQATT, CDR2 SNEGSKA (reference sequence). V lost 0 bases and J lost 4, with 12 bases in between.

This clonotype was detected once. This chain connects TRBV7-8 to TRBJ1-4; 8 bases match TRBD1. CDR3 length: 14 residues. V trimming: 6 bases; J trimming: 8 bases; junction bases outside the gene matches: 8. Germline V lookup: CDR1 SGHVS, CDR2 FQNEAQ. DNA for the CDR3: TGTGCCAGCAGGCGGCAGGGGGCTCACGAAAAACTGTTTTTT. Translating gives CASRRQGAHEKLFF.

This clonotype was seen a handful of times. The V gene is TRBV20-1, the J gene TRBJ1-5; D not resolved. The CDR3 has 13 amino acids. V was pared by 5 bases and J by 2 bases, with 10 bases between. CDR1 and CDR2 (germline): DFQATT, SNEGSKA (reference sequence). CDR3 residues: CSAWRTGNQPQHF. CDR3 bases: TGCAGTGCTTGGCGGACGGGCAATCAGCCCCAGCATTTT.

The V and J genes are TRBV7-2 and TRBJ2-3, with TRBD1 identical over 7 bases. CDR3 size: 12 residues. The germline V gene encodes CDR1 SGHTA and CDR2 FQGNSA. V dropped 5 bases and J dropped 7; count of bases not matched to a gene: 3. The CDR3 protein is CASSPQGYTQYF. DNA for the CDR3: TGTGCCAGCAGCCCACAGGGGTATACGCAGTATTTT.

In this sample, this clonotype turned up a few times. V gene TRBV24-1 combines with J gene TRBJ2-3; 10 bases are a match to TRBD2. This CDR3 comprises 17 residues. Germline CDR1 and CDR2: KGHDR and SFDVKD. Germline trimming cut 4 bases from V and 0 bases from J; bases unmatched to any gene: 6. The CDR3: CATSDAGLAESTDTQYF. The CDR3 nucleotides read TGTGCCACCAGTGACGCCGGACTAGCGGAAAGCACAGATACGCAGTATTTT.

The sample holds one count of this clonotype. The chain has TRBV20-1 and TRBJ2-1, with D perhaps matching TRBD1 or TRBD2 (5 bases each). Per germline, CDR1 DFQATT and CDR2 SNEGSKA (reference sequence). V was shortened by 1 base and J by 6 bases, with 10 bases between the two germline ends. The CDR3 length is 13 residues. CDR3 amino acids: CSARGGGINEQFF. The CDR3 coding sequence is TGCAGTGCTAGAGGTGGGGGAATCAATGAGCAGTTCTTC.

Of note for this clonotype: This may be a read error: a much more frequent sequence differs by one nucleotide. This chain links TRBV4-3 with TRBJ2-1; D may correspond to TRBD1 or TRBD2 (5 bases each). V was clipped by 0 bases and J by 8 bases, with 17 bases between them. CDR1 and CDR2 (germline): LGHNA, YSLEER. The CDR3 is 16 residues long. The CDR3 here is CASSQDGGWGYDEQFF. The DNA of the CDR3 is TGCGCCAGCAGCCAAGATGGGGGTTGGGGGTACGATGAGCAGTTCTTC.

CDR3 residues: CASSTDPTSNQPQHF. The DNA of the CDR3 is TGCGCCAGCAGCACGGATCCTACTAGCAATCAGCCCCAGCATTTT. This chain uses TRBV5-1 with TRBJ1-5; D is uncertain. The germline V gene has CDR1 SGHRS and CDR2 YFSETQ. This CDR3 is 15 amino acids long. The V end lost 4 bases, the J end lost 0 bases, and 11 bases lay between the germline ends.

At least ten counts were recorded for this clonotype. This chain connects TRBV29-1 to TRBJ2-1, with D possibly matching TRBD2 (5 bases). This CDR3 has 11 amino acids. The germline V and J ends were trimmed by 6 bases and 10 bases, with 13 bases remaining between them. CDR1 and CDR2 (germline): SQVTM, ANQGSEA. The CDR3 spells CSVRSAGEQFF. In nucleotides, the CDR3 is TGCAGCGTACGTTCCGCGGGCGAGCAGTTCTTC.

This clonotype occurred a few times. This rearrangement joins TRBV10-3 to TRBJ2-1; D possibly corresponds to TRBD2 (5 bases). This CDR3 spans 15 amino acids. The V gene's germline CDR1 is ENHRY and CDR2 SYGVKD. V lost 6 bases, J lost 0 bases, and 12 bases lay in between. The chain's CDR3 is CAISFSTSSYNEQFF. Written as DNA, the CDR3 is TGTGCCATCAGCTTTTCAACTAGCTCCTACAATGAGCAGTTCTTC.

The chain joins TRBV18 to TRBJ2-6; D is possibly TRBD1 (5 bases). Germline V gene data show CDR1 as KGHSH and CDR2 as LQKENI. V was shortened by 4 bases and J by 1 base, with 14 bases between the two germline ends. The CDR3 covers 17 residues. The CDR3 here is CASSQRQTSSGANVLTF. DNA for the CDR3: TGTGCCAGCTCACAGCGACAGACCTCTTCTGGGGCCAACGTCCTGACTTTC.

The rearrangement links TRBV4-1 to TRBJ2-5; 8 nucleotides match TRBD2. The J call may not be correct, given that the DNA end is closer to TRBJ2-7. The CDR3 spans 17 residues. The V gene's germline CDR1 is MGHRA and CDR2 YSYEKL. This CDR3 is CASSQDEVAGRSYEQYF. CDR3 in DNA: TGCGCCAGCAGCCAAGATGAAGTAGCGGGAAGATCCTACGAGCAGTACTTC.

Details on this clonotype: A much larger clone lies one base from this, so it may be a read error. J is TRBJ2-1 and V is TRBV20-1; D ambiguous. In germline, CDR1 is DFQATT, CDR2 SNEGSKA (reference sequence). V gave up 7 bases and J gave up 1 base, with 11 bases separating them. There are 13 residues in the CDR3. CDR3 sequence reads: CSEANPSYNEQFF. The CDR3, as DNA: TGCAGTGAGGCGAACCCTTCCTACAATGAGCAGTTCTTC.

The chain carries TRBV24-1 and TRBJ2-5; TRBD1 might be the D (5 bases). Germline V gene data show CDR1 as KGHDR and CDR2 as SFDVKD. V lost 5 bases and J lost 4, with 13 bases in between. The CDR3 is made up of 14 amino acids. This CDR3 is CATSAPDIPETQYF. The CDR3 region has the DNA TGTGCCACCAGTGCCCCGGACATCCCAGAGACCCAGTACTTC.

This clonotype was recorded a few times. CDR3 region: CSARSGRISYEQYF. DNA for the CDR3: TGCAGTGCTAGATCGGGGAGGATATCCTACGAGCAGTACTTC. This sequence joins TRBV20-1 and TRBJ2-7, with a possible D match to TRBD2 (6 bases). The V end lost 2 bases, the J end lost 1 base, and 12 bases lay between the germline ends. This CDR3 region has 14 residues. Germline V CDR1 and CDR2: DFQATT, SNEGSKA (reference sequence).

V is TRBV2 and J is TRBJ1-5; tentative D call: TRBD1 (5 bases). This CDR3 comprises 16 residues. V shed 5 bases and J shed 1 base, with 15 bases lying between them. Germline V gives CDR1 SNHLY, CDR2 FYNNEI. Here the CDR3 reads CASSLLQGGSNQPQHF. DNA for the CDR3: TGTGCCAGCAGTCTCCTGCAGGGTGGGAGCAATCAGCCCCAGCATTTT.

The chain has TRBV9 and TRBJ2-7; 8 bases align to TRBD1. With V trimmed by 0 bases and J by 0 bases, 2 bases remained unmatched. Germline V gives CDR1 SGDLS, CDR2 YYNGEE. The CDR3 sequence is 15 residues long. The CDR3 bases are TGTGCCAGCAGCGTAGGACAGGGGTACTCCTACGAGCAGTACTTC. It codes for CASSVGQGYSYEQYF.

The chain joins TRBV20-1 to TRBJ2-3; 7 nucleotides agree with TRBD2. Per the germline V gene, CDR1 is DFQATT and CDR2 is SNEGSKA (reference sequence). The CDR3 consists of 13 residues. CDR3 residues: CSTSRGGLNTQYF. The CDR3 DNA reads TGCAGCACCTCCCGGGGAGGGCTCAATACGCAGTATTTT.